This is a list of T cell receptor beta chains from one sample in a study of technical replicates of blood from a few donors. Profiled with immunoSEQ multiplex PCR; TCRdb holds only in-frame clones, not every one. The top ten clones hold 0.21% of a sample with over 65,000 clones, around 97% of them seen once. The sequenced sample consisted of T cells isolated from PBMCs. All receptors come from a human donor in good health. Both conserved end residues are part of each CDR3. D genes are given only for firm matches. Size is omitted from some rows. Given values are once, few, many or a class for expanded clones.

V	J	D	size	CDR3	DNA
TRBV5-3	TRBJ1-2	TRBD1	.	CARSLRDSNYGYTF	TGTGCCAGAAGCCTGAGGGACAGCAACTATGGCTACACCTTC
TRBV28	TRBJ1-4	.	.	CASSLIGEENEKLFF	TGTGCCAGCAGTTTGATCGGGGAAGAGAATGAAAAACTGTTTTTT
TRBV2	TRBJ2-7	TRBD1	.	CASSMPSGQGYEQYF	TGTGCCAGCAGTATGCCCTCGGGACAGGGCTACGAGCAGTACTTC
TRBV30	TRBJ2-3	TRBD2	.	CAWSYGAGASTDTQYF	TGTGCCTGGAGTTATGGAGCGGGGGCAAGCACAGATACGCAGTATTTT
TRBV29-1	TRBJ2-7	.	.	CSVLSRGSYEQYF	TGCAGCGTTTTGTCAAGGGGGAGTTACGAGCAGTACTTC
TRBV6-5	TRBJ2-7	TRBD1	.	CASGAGTGVYEQYF	TGTGCCAGCGGTGCCGGGACAGGGGTATACGAGCAGTACTTC
TRBV29-1	TRBJ1-1	.	.	CSVSGGWGMNTEAFF	TGCAGCGTTTCTGGGGGCTGGGGGATGAACACTGAAGCTTTCTTT
TRBV7-7	TRBJ2-5	TRBD2	once	CASSLAGAGKTQYF	TGTGCTAGCAGCTTAGCGGGGGCCGGGAAGACCCAGTACTTC
TRBV7-9	TRBJ2-7	.	once	CASSRRTGPQQYF	TGTGCCAGCAGCCGAAGAACAGGGCCCCAACAGTACTTC
TRBV30	TRBJ1-2	TRBD1	.	CAWTTGQGIFLLGYTF	TGTGCCTGGACTACTGGACAGGGGATATTTTTGTTGGGCTACACCTTC